What follows are 32 T cell receptor beta chains derived from one specimen sequenced in a study of cytomegalovirus exposure and HLA in healthy donors. With 60 Vbeta and 13 Jbeta primers, the PCR was carried out. Profiling relied on immunoSEQ multiplex PCR, and the TCRdb table lists in-frame clones only, not all of them. The sample has around 60,000 clones, more than 60% seen once. The sequencing input was PBMCs. The receptors were gathered from a man in his fifties or sixties in good health and CMV-seropositive.

The rearrangement links TRBV18 to TRBJ1-5, with 7 nucleotides matching TRBD1. Trimming removed 1 base from V and 5 bases from J; junction bases left unmatched: 5. Germline CDR1 and CDR2: KGHSH and LQKENI. This CDR3 has 15 amino acids. DNA of the CDR3: TGTGCCAGCTCACCACAGGGGGCGCGGGATCAGCCCCAGCATTTT. Its translation is CASSPQGARDQPQHF.

This clone was counted a few times. The chain carries TRBV2 and TRBJ2-5; 11 bases fit TRBD2. Losses at the gene ends were 6 bases for V and 4 bases for J; bases not matched to a gene: 4. There are 14 residues in the CDR3. From germline, CDR1 is SNHLY and CDR2 FYNNEI. CDR3: CASRFTSGGETQYF. Here the CDR3 DNA reads TGTGCCAGCAGATTCACTAGCGGGGGAGAGACCCAGTACTTC.

In DNA, the CDR3 is TGTGCCAGCCGGCTCGGGGGATTGAACACTGAAGCTTTCTTT. Translated, it gives CASRLGGLNTEAFF. The genes are TRBV27 and TRBJ1-1; the D gene is possibly TRBD1 (5 bases). Germline lookup yields CDR1 MNHEY and CDR2 SMNVEV (reference sequence). Trimming cost V 8 bases and J 0 bases, with 13 bases left between them. There are 14 residues in the CDR3.

The CDR3 region has the DNA TGTGCCAGCAGCCCCCTCGAGGAGACCCAGTACTTC. It translates to CASSPLEETQYF. This chain joins TRBV9 and TRBJ2-5; D is uncertain. The V end was cut by 4 bases, the J end by 5 bases, with 9 bases between. The CDR3 runs to 12 residues. Germline CDR1 and CDR2: SGDLS and YYNGEE. The full variable domain, its missing parts supplied by reference TRBV9 and TRBJ2-5, is DSGVTQTPKHLITATGQRVTLRCSPRSGDLSVYWYQQSLDQGLQFLIQYYNGEERAKGNILERFSAQQFPDLHSELNLSSLELGDSALYFCASSPLEETQYFGPGTRLLVL.

This clone has just a few counts. The J gene is TRBJ1-4, the V gene TRBV2; TRBD1 agrees at 9 bases. Trimming took 4 bases from V and 0 from J; bases not matched to a gene: 9. The CDR3 is made up of 18 amino acids. Germline CDR1 and CDR2: SNHLY and FYNNEI. CDR3 residues: CASSVFQGQGTTNEKLFF. The CDR3, as DNA: TGTGCCAGCAGTGTCTTCCAGGGACAGGGAACAACTAATGAAAAACTGTTTTTT.

This clone showed up just a few times. Other DNA sequences in this sample translate to the same CDR3. The chain joins TRBV4-3 to TRBJ2-1; no reliable D call. Trimming pared 0 bases from V and 3 bases from J, leaving 15 bases between. This CDR3 has 17 residues. CDR1 LGHNA and CDR2 YSLEER come from the germline V gene. The CDR3 reads CASSQDLIVVIYNEQFF. The CDR3 DNA reads TGCGCCAGCAGCCAAGATCTGATAGTAGTCATCTACAATGAGCAGTTCTTC.

This clone was counted between two and nine times. The chain joins TRBV6-1 to TRBJ1-1; D is uncertain. CDR1 is MNHNS and CDR2 is SASEGT in the germline V gene. The CDR3 has 14 residues. Trimming cost V 6 bases and J 3 bases, with 14 bases left between them. CDR3 in amino acids: CASSPLILDTEAFF. The CDR3 nucleotides read TGTGCCAGCAGCCCTCTGATTTTAGACACTGAAGCTTTCTTT.

The chain carries TRBV2 and TRBJ1-5; D is unresolved. This CDR3 comprises 15 residues. V dropped 4 bases and J dropped 6 bases, with 16 bases sitting between them. Germline V gives CDR1 SNHLY, CDR2 FYNNEI. The CDR3 DNA sequence: TGTGCCAGCAGTGCGGCCCCAGGTAGTAGTCAGCCCCAGCATTTT. Translation gives CASSAAPGSSQPQHF.

The rearrangement joins TRBV15 to TRBJ1-4; D perhaps matches TRBD1 (5 bases). The CDR3 runs to 12 residues. Germline CDR1 is LNHNV and CDR2 is YYDKDF (reference sequence). V was clipped by 5 bases and J by 7 bases, with 8 bases between them. The CDR3 loop reads CATSARAEKLFF. The CDR3 nucleotides read TGTGCCACCAGCGCCAGGGCTGAAAAACTGTTTTTT.

With respect to this clone: With a far larger clone one base away, a read error is the likely cause. The V gene is TRBV6-5, the J gene TRBJ1-2; the D gene is possibly TRBD1 (5 bases). The CDR3 covers 14 residues. The germline V and J ends were trimmed by 4 bases and 8 bases, with 17 bases remaining between them. Germline CDR1 reads MNHEY; CDR2 reads SVGAGI. In DNA form, the CDR3 reads TGTGCCAGCAGTTGCTCGAACTCAGGGCCCGGCTACACCTTC. Residues: CASSCSNSGPGYTF.

This chain joins TRBV7-9 and TRBJ2-1; 10 bases line up with TRBD1. The CDR3 has 15 residues. V was clipped by 1 base and J by 5 bases; unmatched bases: 2. Germline CDR1 reads SEHNR; CDR2 reads FQNEAQ (reference sequence). CDR3 amino acids: CASSLGTGGHNEQFF. The CDR3 DNA reads as TGTGCCAGCAGCTTAGGGACAGGGGGTCACAATGAGCAGTTCTTC.

The chain uses TRBV7-2 and TRBJ2-3, with a tentative D call TRBD2 (5 bases). This CDR3 contains 14 residues. V was pared by 10 bases and J by 3 bases, with 17 bases between. Germline assignment: CDR1 SGHTA and CDR2 FQGNSA. This chain's CDR3 is CATNTRMGTDTQYF. CDR3 DNA sequence: TGTGCCACCAATACTAGGATGGGGACAGATACGCAGTATTTT.

This chain joins TRBV18 and TRBJ1-2, with 7 bases aligning to TRBD1. The germline CDR1 and CDR2 sequences are KGHSH and LQKENI. The V and J ends lost 6 bases and 4 bases, in that order; junction bases with no gene match: 5. The CDR3 spans 13 residues. Here the CDR3 reads CASSPGQSYGYTF. DNA of the CDR3: TGTGCCAGCTCCCCGGGACAGAGCTATGGCTACACCTTC. The complete variable domain, with remaining parts taken from reference TRBV18 and TRBJ1-2, reads NAGVMQNPRHLVRRRGQEARLRCSPMKGHSHVYWYRQLPEEGLKFMVYLQKENIIDESGMPKERFSAEFPKEGPSILRIQQVVRGDSAAYFCASSPGQSYGYTFGSGTRLTVV.

This clone was recorded once. The chain combines TRBV28 with TRBJ1-4; 10 nucleotides align to TRBD1. J gave up 10 bases and V 1 base, and 6 bases lay outside the gene matches. Germline-derived CDR1 and CDR2 are MDHEN and SYDVKM. This CDR3 contains 15 residues. CDR3 sequence (DNA): TGTGCCAGCAGTTTATTCGACAGGGGGCGCGGAAAACTGTTTTTT. Translation: CASSLFDRGRGKLFF.

This clone was recorded only once. The rearrangement links TRBV19 to TRBJ1-5; D is ambiguous. The CDR3 contains 14 residues. Germline CDR1 is LNHDA and CDR2 is SQIVND (reference sequence). The V end was cut by 8 bases, the J end by 0 bases, with 11 bases between. CDR3 DNA sequence: TGTGCCAGTCGGGGTTCCTATAGCAATCAGCCCCAGCATTTT. Translating gives CASRGSYSNQPQHF.

The chain joins TRBV28 to TRBJ2-5; TRBD1 aligns across 8 bases. Germline-derived CDR1 and CDR2 are MDHEN and SYDVKM. Losses at the gene ends were 4 bases for V and 0 bases for J; bases not matched to a gene: 7. This CDR3 region has 16 residues. CDR3 in amino acids: CASSYGQGPYQETQYF. In nucleotides, the CDR3 is TGTGCCAGCAGTTACGGACAGGGACCGTACCAAGAGACCCAGTACTTC.

This chain connects TRBV5-1 to TRBJ1-3; perhaps TRBD1 as D (6 bases). The germline gives CDR1 SGHRS, CDR2 YFSETQ. V lost 2 bases and J 0 bases, leaving 15 bases between the germline ends. The CDR3 is 17 amino acids. CDR3 nucleotides: TGCGCCAGCAGCTTTTATCAGGGGCAAAGCTCTGGAAACACCATATATTTT. Translation gives CASSFYQGQSSGNTIYF.

The CDR3, as DNA: TGTGCCAGCAGCAAAGACCCCGGGACTAGCGTCACAGATACGCAGTATTTT. Its protein product is CASSKDPGTSVTDTQYF. The rearrangement links TRBV7-2 to TRBJ2-3; 10 bases line up with TRBD2. The CDR3 is 17 residues long. Germline lookup yields CDR1 SGHTA and CDR2 FQGNSA. J was trimmed by 2 bases and V by 5 bases; bases with no gene match: 10.

The sample holds one count of this clone. The V and J genes are TRBV5-8 and TRBJ2-7; 7 bases are a match to TRBD1. The germline V gene encodes CDR1 SGHTS and CDR2 YDEGEE. The CDR3 is 17 residues long. V trimming: 4 bases; J trimming: 2 bases; junction bases outside the gene matches: 15. The CDR3, as DNA: TGTGCCAGCAGCCTGTATTCCATGAGGGACAGCCCCTACGAGCAGTACTTC. Its translation is CASSLYSMRDSPYEQYF.

The chain couples TRBV5-4 to TRBJ2-7, with 8 bases matching TRBD2. V trimming: 4 bases; J trimming: 2 bases; junction bases outside the gene matches: 5. Germline-derived CDR1 and CDR2 are SGHNT and YYREEE (reference sequence). The CDR3 length is 14 residues. As DNA, the CDR3 is TGTGCCAGCAGCAACGGACTAGCCCCCTACGAGCAGTACTTC. This encodes CASSNGLAPYEQYF.

This chain joins TRBV4-1 and TRBJ2-2; 9 bases are shared with TRBD1. V gave up 3 bases and J gave up 4 bases; unmatched junction bases: 9. Germline V gene lookup returns CDR1 MGHRA and CDR2 YSYEKL. The CDR3 totals 17 residues. Here the CDR3 reads CASSQRGQGDGTGELFF. CDR3 bases: TGCGCCAGCAGCCAGAGGGGACAGGGCGATGGCACCGGGGAGCTGTTTTTT.

The rearrangement joins TRBV13 to TRBJ2-1; the D gene is possibly TRBD1 (5 bases). The CDR3 sequence is 13 residues long. The germline gives CDR1 PRHDT, CDR2 FYEKMQ (reference sequence). V was trimmed by 5 bases and J by 8 bases, leaving 13 bases between them. The DNA for the CDR3 is TGTGCCAGCAGCCCTGGGCAGGGCGATGAGCAGTTCTTC. It translates to CASSPGQGDEQFF.

The gene calls are TRBV25-1 and TRBJ1-6; no definite D call. V lost 1 base, J lost 10 bases, and 11 bases lay in between. This CDR3 has 14 amino acids. CDR1 is MGHDK and CDR2 is SYGVNS in the germline V gene. The CDR3 loop reads CASSESGRYSPLHF. The CDR3 bases are TGTGCCAGCAGTGAATCTGGCAGGTACTCACCCCTCCACTTT.

This clone was detected only a few times. The chain is built from TRBV19 and TRBJ1-5; no firm D call. Trimming took 6 bases from V and 0 from J, leaving 9 bases between them. Germline-derived CDR1 and CDR2 are LNHDA and SQIVND (reference sequence). This CDR3 region has 14 residues. The CDR3 reads CASRTPYSNQPQHF. The DNA of the CDR3 is TGTGCCAGTAGGACACCTTATAGCAATCAGCCCCAGCATTTT.

The chain uses TRBV9 and TRBJ2-1; 8 nucleotides line up with TRBD2. The V gene's germline CDR1 is SGDLS and CDR2 YYNGEE. Trimming cost V 0 bases and J 4 bases; bases outside gene matches: 9. This CDR3 spans 17 amino acids. CDR3 loop: CASSVAQAGGGYNEQFF. The CDR3 region has the DNA TGTGCCAGCAGCGTAGCCCAGGCGGGGGGCGGTTACAATGAGCAGTTCTTC.

This chain links TRBV4-1 with TRBJ2-2, with D perhaps matching TRBD2 (6 bases). CDR1 is MGHRA and CDR2 is YSYEKL in the germline V gene. V lost 4 bases to trimming and J lost 1 base, with 10 bases between them. The CDR3 loop spans 15 amino acids. CDR3: CASSPGTQNTGELFF. The CDR3 DNA reads TGCGCCAGCAGCCCTGGGACTCAGAACACCGGGGAGCTGTTTTTT.

V and J are TRBV25-1 and TRBJ2-5; 10 bases line up with TRBD1. V shed 6 bases, J shed 1 base, and the junction held 11 bases outside the gene matches. Looked up from germline, CDR1 is MGHDK and CDR2 is SYGVNS. CDR3 size: 17 residues. This chain's CDR3 is CASSVGTGAGSQETQYF. The CDR3 nucleotides are TGTGCCAGCAGCGTTGGGACAGGGGCCGGGAGCCAAGAGACCCAGTACTTC.

This clone was observed a single time. J is TRBJ2-5 and V is TRBV6-1, with D tentatively TRBD1 (6 bases). Trimming took 6 bases from V and 5 from J, leaving 16 bases between them. Germline CDR1 reads MNHNS; CDR2 reads SASEGT. This CDR3 is built from 14 residues. CDR3 sequence: CASREDSQRETQYF. The CDR3 coding sequence is TGTGCCAGCAGGGAGGACAGCCAAAGGGAGACCCAGTACTTC.

V is TRBV2 and J is TRBJ2-7, with D hard to call. V dropped 4 bases and J dropped 5 bases, with 3 bases sitting between them. Per germline, CDR1 SNHLY and CDR2 FYNNEI. The CDR3 is 10 residues long. The CDR3 is CASSADEQYF. The CDR3 DNA reads as TGTGCCAGCAGTGCAGACGAGCAGTACTTC.

V usage is TRBV7-8 and J usage is TRBJ2-1, with 8 nucleotides matching TRBD1. The ends lost 5 bases at V and 5 bases at J; junction bases unmatched: 11. This CDR3 spans 16 amino acids. Per the germline V gene, CDR1 is SGHVS and CDR2 is FQNEAQ. CDR3 in DNA: TGTGCCAGCAGCCCATCCGGGACAGGAGTAAACAATGAGCAGTTCTTC. Translation: CASSPSGTGVNNEQFF.

The rearrangement joins TRBV7-2 to TRBJ2-1, with TRBD1 as a possible D gene (5 bases). There are 13 residues in the CDR3. V was pared by 6 bases and J by 6 bases, with 12 bases between. Germline CDR1 is SGHTA and CDR2 is FQGNSA. The CDR3 region has the DNA TGTGCCAGCAGTCTAGGGGTTTCCAATGAGCAGTTCTTC. Its protein product is CASSLGVSNEQFF.

Comments on this clone: Other DNA sequences in the same sample also yield this CDR3. CDR3 coding DNA: TGTGCCAGCAGTAAAACGCGGACAGGCCCGAATTCACCCCTCCACTTT. Translating it yields CASSKTRTGPNSPLHF. This chain joins TRBV2 and TRBJ1-6, with 7 nucleotides matching TRBD1. J lost 7 bases, V lost 5 bases, and 11 bases had no gene match. The CDR3 is 16 amino acids. The germline CDR1 and CDR2 sequences are SNHLY and FYNNEI.